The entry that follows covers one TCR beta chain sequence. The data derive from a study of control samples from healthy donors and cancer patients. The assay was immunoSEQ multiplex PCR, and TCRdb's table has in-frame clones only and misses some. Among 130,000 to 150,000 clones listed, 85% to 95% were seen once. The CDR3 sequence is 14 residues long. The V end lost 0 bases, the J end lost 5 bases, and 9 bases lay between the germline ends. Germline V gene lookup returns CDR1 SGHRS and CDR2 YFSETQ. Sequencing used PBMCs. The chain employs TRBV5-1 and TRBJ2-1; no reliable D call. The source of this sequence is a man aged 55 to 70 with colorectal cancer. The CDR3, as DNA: TGCGCCAGCAGCTTGGGCCCGGAGAACAATGAGCAGTTCTTC. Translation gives CASSLGPENNEQFF.